These 30 T cell receptor beta chains came from one sample sequenced in a study of cytomegalovirus exposure and HLA in healthy donors. The PCR was carried out with 60 Vbeta primers and 13 Jbeta primers. Profiled with immunoSEQ multiplex PCR; TCRdb holds only in-frame clones, not every one. In the table there are more than 100,000 clones, roughly 89% of which are singletons. The sequenced sample consisted of PBMCs. Receptor source: a young woman in good health and CMV-seronegative.

The V and J genes are TRBV6-5 and TRBJ2-5; D uncertain. Judging by the DNA end, TRBJ2-7 fits better; the J call may be wrong. The CDR3 has 14 residues. The germline CDR1 and CDR2 sequences are MNHEY and SVGAGI. Here the CDR3 DNA reads TGTGCCAGCAGTTACGCCACCTCGGACTACGAGCAGTACTTC. Protein: CASSYATSDYEQYF.

CDR3 amino acids: CASSLTGNKQETQYF. CDR3 nucleotide sequence: TGTGCCAGCAGTCTGACCGGGAATAAGCAAGAGACCCAGTACTTC. This chain uses TRBV27 with TRBJ2-5; D perhaps matches TRBD2 (5 bases). Deletions cut 5 bases from V and 2 bases from J, with 15 bases between. Germline CDR1 reads MNHEY; CDR2 reads SMNVEV (reference sequence). The CDR3 runs to 15 residues.

Here the CDR3 DNA reads TGTGCCAGCCGAGACAGGACGATCTACGAGCAGTACTTC. It is translated as CASRDRTIYEQYF. V usage is TRBV28 and J usage is TRBJ2-7; maybe TRBD1 (6 bases). The CDR3 is 13 residues long. Trimming cost V 8 bases and J 3 bases, with 14 bases left between them. The germline V gene encodes CDR1 MDHEN and CDR2 SYDVKM.

J is TRBJ2-7 and V is TRBV5-1; 7 bases line up with TRBD1. CDR3 size: 13 residues. The germline V gene encodes CDR1 SGHRS and CDR2 YFSETQ. The J segment lost 3 bases and the V segment lost 2 bases, leaving 2 bases of the junction unmatched. This CDR3 is CASSLRQGYEQYF. CDR3 nucleotide sequence: TGCGCCAGCAGCTTACGACAGGGCTACGAGCAGTACTTC. Full variable domain (remainder filled in from reference TRBV5-1 and TRBJ2-7): KAGVTQTPRYLIKTRGQQVTLSCSPISGHRSVSWYQQTPGQGLQFLFEYFSETQRNKGNFPGRFSGRQFSNSRSEMNVSTLELGDSALYLCASSLRQGYEQYFGPGTRLTVT.

This rearrangement joins TRBV11-2 to TRBJ2-5; 9 bases are shared with TRBD1. Trimming cost V 3 bases and J 2 bases; bases outside gene matches: 7. Germline values: CDR1 SGHAT, CDR2 FQNNGV. The CDR3 spans 16 residues. CDR3 in DNA: TGTGCCAGCAGCTTCGGAACAGGGGGCGGACAAGAGACCCAGTACTTC. Its translation is CASSFGTGGGQETQYF.

The rearrangement uses TRBV2 and TRBJ2-5; D is perhaps TRBD2 (6 bases). Germline V gene sequence: CDR1 SNHLY, CDR2 FYNNEI. Trimming shortened V by 8 bases and J by 5 bases, and 21 bases separated the two germline ends. The CDR3 is 15 amino acids. As DNA, the CDR3 is TGTGCCAGCGGCCGGGCTAGCGCCCCCTTGGAGACCCAGTACTTC. It is translated as CASGRASAPLETQYF.

In regard to this clone: This likely traces to a read error, being one base from a far larger clone. This chain joins TRBV7-9 and TRBJ1-2; D is uncertain. The CDR3 loop spans 14 amino acids. Germline V gene lookup returns CDR1 SEHNR and CDR2 FQNEAQ (reference sequence). In nucleotides, the CDR3 is TGTTCCAGCAGCTTTTACGGGTATCACTATGGCTACACCTTC. As protein: CSSSFYGYHYGYTF.

The chain is built from TRBV6-5 and TRBJ1-1; 9 positions match TRBD1. Germline CDR1 and CDR2: MNHEY and SVGAGI. The CDR3 sequence is 15 residues long. After removal of 0 bases from V and 10 bases from J, the junction contained 9 bases not matched to a gene. DNA of the CDR3: TGTGCCAGCAGTTACTCAGGACAGGGGTCAACGTCAGCTTTCTTT. Translation gives CASSYSGQGSTSAFF.

This clone was seen more than once but under ten times. The J gene is TRBJ2-2, the V gene TRBV7-3; no firm D call. The CDR3 sequence is 12 residues long. CDR1 is SGHTA and CDR2 is FQGTGA in the germline V gene. Trimming removed 4 bases from V and 4 bases from J, with 4 bases in between. The CDR3 reads CASSSSTGELFF. For the CDR3, the DNA is TGTGCCAGCAGCTCTTCCACCGGGGAGCTGTTTTTT.

In this sample, this clone turned up a few times. The V gene is TRBV4-3, the J gene TRBJ2-5; 7 nucleotides align to TRBD2. Germline CDR1 is LGHNA and CDR2 is YSLEER. The CDR3 covers 17 residues. V gave up 1 base and J gave up 2 bases; unmatched junction bases: 10. The CDR3, as DNA: TGCGCCAGCAGCCAAGGGGCGGCTAGCGGTAATCAAGAGACCCAGTACTTC. Its translation is CASSQGAASGNQETQYF.

The V gene is TRBV19, the J gene TRBJ1-1; maybe TRBD1 (6 bases). This CDR3 is 14 amino acids long. Trimming cost V 6 bases and J 3 bases, with 14 bases left between them. Germline lookup yields CDR1 LNHDA and CDR2 SQIVND (reference sequence). The DNA for the CDR3 is TGTGCCAGTAGCCCCGGACAGATGCACACTGAAGCTTTCTTT. It codes for CASSPGQMHTEAFF.

J is TRBJ2-5 and V is TRBV11-2; 14 nucleotides agree with TRBD2. This CDR3 contains 17 residues. V shed 0 bases, J shed 3 bases, and the junction held 3 bases outside the gene matches. In germline, CDR1 is SGHAT, CDR2 FQNNGV. The CDR3 nucleotides are TGTGCCAGCAGCTTAGATCGGGGACTAGCGGGGGAAGAGACCCAGTACTTC. As protein: CASSLDRGLAGEETQYF.

This clone appeared once. The rearrangement joins TRBV27 to TRBJ2-7; 14 bases are a match to TRBD2. Looked up from germline, CDR1 is MNHEY and CDR2 is SMNVEV (reference sequence). With 4 bases clipped from V and 3 bases from J, the junction kept 8 bases outside the gene matches. The CDR3 loop spans 17 amino acids. The CDR3 is CASSSPTSGRAFYEQYF. For the CDR3, the DNA is TGTGCCAGCAGTTCGCCGACTAGCGGGAGGGCCTTCTACGAGCAGTACTTC.

As to this clone: Mismatch with germline at one junction end may stem from a read error. This chain joins TRBV11-2 and TRBJ1-3; possibly TRBD1 for D (5 bases). The germline V gene has CDR1 SGHAT and CDR2 FQNNGV. This CDR3 region has 17 residues. The CDR3 coding sequence is TGTGCCAGCAGTTCCCCTTTGACAGAGAGCTCTGGAAGCACCATATATTTT. It translates to CASSSPLTESSGSTIYF.

This chain connects TRBV5-1 to TRBJ2-5, with D unclear. This CDR3 region has 14 residues. Trimming took off 2 bases at V and 3 bases at J, with 11 bases between the two ends. The germline CDR1 and CDR2 sequences are SGHRS and YFSETQ. The CDR3 sequence is CASSLILEKETQYF. The CDR3 coding sequence is TGCGCCAGCAGCTTAATTTTAGAAAAAGAGACCCAGTACTTC.

The genes are TRBV6-1 and TRBJ2-5; perhaps TRBD2 as D (7 bases). This CDR3 region has 15 residues. CDR1 and CDR2 (germline): MNHNS, SASEGT. The V end lost 6 bases, the J end lost 3 bases, and 17 bases lay between the germline ends. The CDR3 coding sequence is TGTGCCAGCAGGGGGGGCTGGGGGGGCAAAGAGACCCAGTACTTC. This sequence encodes CASRGGWGGKETQYF.

The gene calls are TRBV30 and TRBJ2-7; tentative D call: TRBD1 (5 bases). V lost 1 base, J lost 7 bases, and 20 bases lay in between. This CDR3 is 15 amino acids long. From germline, CDR1 is GTSNPN and CDR2 SVGIG (reference sequence). CDR3 residues: CAWSGGWGRSGEQYF. The CDR3 DNA reads as TGTGCCTGGAGTGGGGGCTGGGGCCGGTCAGGTGAGCAGTACTTC.

V usage is TRBV27 and J usage is TRBJ2-7, with 7 bases lining up with TRBD1. CDR1 is MNHEY and CDR2 is SMNVEV in the germline V gene (reference sequence). V dropped 0 bases and J dropped 3; count of bases not matched to a gene: 5. The CDR3 is made up of 15 amino acids. CDR3 coding DNA: TGTGCCAGCAGTTTATCGACAGGGTGGGTCTACGAGCAGTACTTC. The encoded protein is CASSLSTGWVYEQYF.

V gene TRBV14 combines with J gene TRBJ2-1, with 13 bases identical to TRBD2. CDR1 is SGHDN, CDR2 FVKESK, per germline. The CDR3 extends over 16 amino acids. Trimming at V came to 4 bases and at J to 5 bases, leaving 5 bases not matched to a gene. The CDR3 nucleotides read TGTGCCAGCAGCCCAAGGACTAGCGGGAGCCACAATGAGCAGTTCTTC. Translated: CASSPRTSGSHNEQFF.

The chain links TRBV4-3 to TRBJ2-7; 7 nucleotides match TRBD2. Germline CDR1 LGHNA, CDR2 YSLEER. Trimming removed 4 bases from V and 3 bases from J; junction bases left unmatched: 9. The CDR3 consists of 15 residues. CDR3 region: CASSLGAGVIYEQYF. CDR3 sequence (DNA): TGCGCCAGCAGCCTCGGGGCGGGGGTAATCTACGAGCAGTACTTC.

The chain links TRBV15 to TRBJ1-3; perhaps TRBD1 as D (6 bases). The length of the CDR3 is 16 residues. V shed 5 bases and J shed 3 bases, with 17 bases lying between them. Germline V gives CDR1 LNHNV, CDR2 YYDKDF (reference sequence). CDR3 DNA sequence: TGTGCCACCAGCGAACTACAGGGATGGCGTGGAAACACCATATATTTT. It codes for CATSELQGWRGNTIYF.

This chain connects TRBV6-5 to TRBJ1-2, with a possible D match to TRBD1 (6 bases). The CDR3 covers 14 residues. Germline loops: CDR1 MNHEY, CDR2 SVGAGI. Trimming shortened V by 6 bases and J by 8 bases, and 19 bases separated the two germline ends. The CDR3 bases are TGTGCCAGCAGGACAAGCGGCAGGGGCTGGGGCTACACCTTC. It codes for CASRTSGRGWGYTF.

The gene calls are TRBV19 and TRBJ2-5; TRBD2 matches 8 bases. J gave up 5 bases and V 3 bases, and 8 bases lay outside the gene matches. CDR3 length equals 15 residues. Germline V gene data show CDR1 as LNHDA and CDR2 as SQIVND (reference sequence). CDR3 region: CASSISPSGSETQYF. Written as DNA, the CDR3 is TGTGCCAGTAGTATCTCCCCAAGCGGGAGCGAGACCCAGTACTTC.

This chain links TRBV19 with TRBJ2-7; 7 bases agree with TRBD1. Germline V gene data show CDR1 as LNHDA and CDR2 as SQIVND (reference sequence). The CDR3 totals 13 residues. Germline trimming cut 4 bases from V and 4 bases from J; bases unmatched to any gene: 4. CDR3 region: CASSNRGVYEQYF. In DNA, the CDR3 is TGTGCCAGTAGTAACAGGGGTGTGTACGAGCAGTACTTC. The full variable domain, its missing parts supplied by reference TRBV19 and TRBJ2-7, is DGGITQSPKYLFRKEGQNVTLSCEQNLNHDAMYWYRQDPGQGLRLIYYSQIVNDFQKGDIAEGYSVSREKKESFPLTVTSAQKNPTAFYLCASSNRGVYEQYFGPGTRLTVT.

The chain employs TRBV5-8 and TRBJ1-2, with 10 bases matching TRBD1. CDR1 and CDR2 (germline): SGHTS, YDEGEE. The CDR3 contains 15 residues. Trimming took 6 bases from V and 7 from J; bases not matched to a gene: 12. CDR3 bases: TGTGCCAGCACCCCTAGACAGGGGGCTATTAGTGGCTACACCTTC. This encodes CASTPRQGAISGYTF.

This clone was seen only a few times. The V and J genes are TRBV5-4 and TRBJ1-1, with TRBD1 matching 7 bases. CDR1 SGHNT and CDR2 YYREEE come from the germline V gene (reference sequence). J gave up 8 bases and V 3 bases, and 10 bases lay outside the gene matches. This CDR3 is 14 amino acids long. For the CDR3, the DNA is TGTGCCAGCAGCTACCCAACCGGGACAGAGGAAGCTTTCTTT. It specifies CASSYPTGTEEAFF.

The chain uses TRBV5-1 and TRBJ2-7; 7 bases line up with TRBD1. CDR1 is SGHRS and CDR2 is YFSETQ in the germline V gene. CDR3 length equals 15 residues. V gave up 4 bases and J gave up 6 bases; unmatched junction bases: 13. Here the CDR3 DNA reads TGCGCCAGCAGCCCTCGCCGGACAGGACACGGCGAGCAGTACTTC. Residues: CASSPRRTGHGEQYF.

The chain joins TRBV4-1 to TRBJ1-2; weak D call: TRBD1 (6 bases). V was trimmed by 1 base and J by 3 bases, leaving 12 bases between them. Germline assignment: CDR1 MGHRA and CDR2 YSYEKL. The CDR3 is made up of 15 amino acids. CDR3: CASSQAGVSDYGYTF. For the CDR3, the DNA is TGCGCCAGCAGCCAAGCAGGGGTGTCAGACTATGGCTACACCTTC.

The chain employs TRBV29-1 and TRBJ2-3, with a weak D call TRBD2 (6 bases). Germline lookup yields CDR1 SQVTM and CDR2 ANQGSEA. With 6 bases removed from V and 4 bases from J, the gap between germline ends came to 14 bases. The CDR3 runs 13 residues. The CDR3, as DNA: TGCAGCGTGCTGAATACGGGGGCAGATACGCAGTATTTT. This translates into CSVLNTGADTQYF.

The V and J genes are TRBV18 and TRBJ2-7, with TRBD2 identical over 10 bases. The V gene end was trimmed by 0 bases and the J gene end by 6 bases; junction bases not matched to a gene: 2. Germline V CDR1 and CDR2: KGHSH, LQKENI. This CDR3 has 14 amino acids. In DNA, the CDR3 is TGTGCCAGCTCACCACCAGGACTAGCGGCCGAGCAGTACTTC. Protein: CASSPPGLAAEQYF.